Listed below are T cell receptor beta chains from one sample, sequenced in a study of blood T cell repertoires in COVID-19. Measured with immunoSEQ multiplex PCR; TCRdb has only the in-frame clones, and not every one. The table records 350,000 to 400,000 clones, 80% to 90% of them present only once. Sequencing input: PBMCs or T cells enriched from blood (not recorded which). These receptors all come from a young man who had recovered from COVID-19. The conserved cysteine and the conserved F or W are not part of the CDR3 here. The order of the fields is V gene, D gene, J gene, CDR3 protein. The D gene is left open where the match is weak.

V gene: TRBV27
D gene: .
J gene: TRBJ1-5
CDR3 protein: ASSRYSNQPQH

V gene: TRBV11-3
D gene: TRBD1
J gene: TRBJ1-6
CDR3 protein: ASSPWAGGMPLH

V gene: TRBV4-2
D gene: .
J gene: TRBJ2-7
CDR3 protein: ASSQGTSYTYEQY

V gene: TRBV2
D gene: TRBD1
J gene: TRBJ1-5
CDR3 protein: ASSLTGQGNQPQH

V gene: TRBV28
D gene: .
J gene: TRBJ1-1
CDR3 protein: AGSFRGTEAF

V gene: TRBV11-3
D gene: TRBD2
J gene: TRBJ2-1
CDR3 protein: ASSLGQRELVGEQF

V gene: TRBV7-8
D gene: TRBD1
J gene: TRBJ2-7
CDR3 protein: ASSPSGGPYEQY

V gene: TRBV19
D gene: TRBD2
J gene: TRBJ2-3
CDR3 protein: ASSLREARVTQY

V gene: TRBV3-1/TRBV3-2
D gene: TRBD2
J gene: TRBJ2-1
CDR3 protein: ASSQESGLAGRNEQF

V gene: TRBV7-6
D gene: .
J gene: TRBJ1-4
CDR3 protein: ASKADNEKLF

V gene: TRBV29-1
D gene: .
J gene: TRBJ2-3
CDR3 protein: SVGVDTQY

V gene: TRBV30
D gene: TRBD1
J gene: TRBJ2-6
CDR3 protein: AYYRDRALRSSGANVLT

V gene: TRBV3-1/TRBV3-2
D gene: TRBD1
J gene: TRBJ1-3
CDR3 protein: ASRLRGLFGNTIY

V gene: TRBV20-1
D gene: .
J gene: TRBJ1-2
CDR3 protein: SATGMKGYT

V gene: TRBV6-9
D gene: TRBD1
J gene: TRBJ1-1
CDR3 protein: ASSYGDRALIR

V gene: TRBV7-6
D gene: TRBD1
J gene: TRBJ2-2
CDR3 protein: ASRSDRGGGPGELF

V gene: TRBV6-5
D gene: .
J gene: TRBJ1-3
CDR3 protein: ASGRQRNSGNTIY

V gene: TRBV2
D gene: .
J gene: TRBJ2-7
CDR3 protein: ASSLEGGTYEQY

V gene: TRBV29-1
D gene: .
J gene: TRBJ2-7
CDR3 protein: SVESHRAPYEQY

V gene: TRBV27
D gene: TRBD2
J gene: TRBJ2-5
CDR3 protein: ASSLSTPGGKETQY

V gene: TRBV2
D gene: .
J gene: TRBJ1-2
CDR3 protein: ASSAQGFPNYGYT

V gene: TRBV19
D gene: .
J gene: TRBJ1-3
CDR3 protein: ASSINRNFGNTIY

V gene: TRBV29-1
D gene: .
J gene: TRBJ2-2
CDR3 protein: SVPDTGKQNTGELF

V gene: TRBV2
D gene: TRBD1
J gene: TRBJ1-1
CDR3 protein: ASRERTGGAGLAEAF

V gene: TRBV6-5
D gene: .
J gene: TRBJ2-1
CDR3 protein: ASSPSRSYEQF

V gene: TRBV11-2
D gene: .
J gene: TRBJ1-2
CDR3 protein: ASSPGRDLNYGYT

V gene: TRBV6-5
D gene: .
J gene: TRBJ2-5
CDR3 protein: ASSPSTLRLETQY

V gene: TRBV27
D gene: TRBD1
J gene: TRBJ1-4
CDR3 protein: ASSSRGWITNEKLF

V gene: TRBV6-5
D gene: .
J gene: TRBJ1-5
CDR3 protein: ATSEVGVSNQPQH

V gene: TRBV5-1
D gene: TRBD1
J gene: TRBJ1-1
CDR3 protein: ASSIPQGTTEAF

V gene: TRBV24-1
D gene: .
J gene: TRBJ2-1
CDR3 protein: ATGPTGLRGNEQF

V gene: TRBV10-3
D gene: .
J gene: TRBJ2-2
CDR3 protein: AISATSGSNTGELF

V gene: TRBV2
D gene: .
J gene: TRBJ1-1
CDR3 protein: ASRSTGTEAF

V gene: TRBV5-1
D gene: .
J gene: TRBJ2-1
CDR3 protein: ASSLWRAADEQF

V gene: TRBV7-6
D gene: .
J gene: TRBJ2-1
CDR3 protein: ASSQTAVPYNEQF

V gene: TRBV7-9
D gene: TRBD1
J gene: TRBJ1-2
CDR3 protein: ASSLGQPTGYGYT

V gene: TRBV18
D gene: TRBD1
J gene: TRBJ2-7
CDR3 protein: ASSLYDRDEQY

V gene: TRBV28
D gene: TRBD1
J gene: TRBJ1-2
CDR3 protein: ASRTGGNYGYT

V gene: TRBV7-9
D gene: .
J gene: TRBJ1-2
CDR3 protein: ASSQIQGGYT

V gene: TRBV12-3/TRBV12-4
D gene: TRBD1
J gene: TRBJ1-1
CDR3 protein: ASSYRGNTEAF

V gene: TRBV7-2
D gene: .
J gene: TRBJ2-5
CDR3 protein: ASSLVFGETQY